This T cell receptor beta chain was recorded in a study of blood T cell repertoires in COVID-19. Study-wide background: Acute and convalescent COVID-19 specimens originated in the United States, Italy and Spain. Sources were T cells, B-cell-depleted T cells, or PBMCs; the material itself was cDNA or gDNA.

In germline, CDR1 is MNHNS, CDR2 SASEGT. The CDR3 has 14 residues. V was cut by 2 bases and J by 4 bases, with 8 bases left in between. Methods used by the authors: Counts of nucleated cells, estimated from reference gene primer amplification, were obtained. Profiled with immunoSEQ multiplex PCR; TCRdb holds only in-frame clones, not every one. V, J and clone size are those of that table, while D and trimming were read from the DNA. The sample includes about 240,000 clones, about 90% of them seen just once. The V call is TRBV6-1, the J call TRBJ1-4; a weak D match, TRBD1 (6 bases). The specimen sequenced was peripheral blood. This TCR came from a man aged 55 to 70 who had recovered from COVID-19. CDR3 amino acids: CASSEWGRNEKLFF. CDR3 coding DNA: TGTGCCAGCAGTGAATGGGGGCGTAATGAAAAACTGTTTTTT.